The clone carrying this T cell receptor beta chain occurred many times. The data are from a study of blood T cell repertoires in COVID-19. Background on the study: In each case, the material was cDNA or gDNA derived from T cells, B-cell-depleted T cells, or PBMCs.

Source study methods: Estimation of nucleated cell counts relied on the amplification of reference gene primers. Produced via immunoSEQ multiplex PCR; TCRdb's table is partial and in-frame only. V and J calls plus clone size are reproduced from that table; the DNA served to infer D and trimming. The sample has over 100,000 clones, roughly 89% seen once. Germline CDR1 reads SGHRS; CDR2 reads YFSETQ. This CDR3 is 18 amino acids long. V lost 4 bases and J lost 1; bases outside the gene matches: 14. The rearrangement joins TRBV5-1 to TRBJ2-7; 10 positions match TRBD1. The TCR sequence derives from a man aged 55 to 70 with COVID-19, enrolled during active disease. Source material: peripheral blood. The CDR3 DNA is TGCGCCAGCAGCCGGGGGACAGGGGAGGGTTTTGGTTCCTACGAGCAGTACTTC. This codes for CASSRGTGEGFGSYEQYF.